This T cell receptor (beta chain) was retrieved from a study of blood T cell repertoires in COVID-19 (TCRdb year 2020). Context from the whole study: Samples from collaborators originated in the United States, Italy and Spain and spanned both the acute and convalescent phases of COVID-19. The prospective study material was composed of cDNA or gDNA derived from T cells, B-cell-depleted T cells, or PBMCs. Deeply sampled blood TCRbeta repertoires from subjects exposed to, actively infected with, or recovered from COVID-19 were included in the dataset. The repertoires were made available in a free public database intended to serve as a resource for research on the immune response to SARS-CoV-2. Samples were obtained from the ongoing ImmuneRACE study (first 160 participants) and from 1,200 or so subjects provided by 6 global collaborators. Sample metadata almost always included a de-identified subject ID, COVID-19 status, age in years and sex. Where available, HLA class I and class II types were taken from metadata supplied by the sample provider and were not determined by assay-based typing.

Turning to this clone: Its recognized antigen is unknown. Base-call qualities are not available, and no considerably larger clone is one nucleotide away.

Study-wide findings and limitations: The quantity of clinical and demographic metadata differed by source and by participant and was supplied without curation.

The collaborating institutions used their own protocols to collect whole blood in K2EDTA tubes. For TCRbeta analysis, collaborator samples were shipped as frozen whole blood, as isolated PBMCs, or as DNA extracted from either sample type. From the cysteine through the phenylalanine, the CDR3 covers 19 amino acids. Only the CDR3 DNA stays, 57 bases, in frame from base 1. V has 0 bases trimmed and J has 2 bases trimmed; junction bases matching no gene number 8. The germline V gene (reference sequence) sets CDR1 to MNHEY and CDR2 to SMNVEV. The immunoSEQ Assay, a bias-controlled multiplex PCR, was used to amplify TCRbeta CDR3 regions from genomic DNA. In the authors' own workflow: Nucleated cell counts per sample were estimated from amplification of reference gene primers within the assay. Sequence reads were collapsed and filtered to measure the absolute abundance of every unique TCRbeta CDR3 rearrangement. Productive Simpson clonality was computed per sample as the square root of Simpson's diversity index over productive rearrangements. The clones in this table, taken by TCRdb from immuneACCESS, are in-frame only. Not every clone is retained; where verified, under half of the shortfall comes from an unresolved V gene, and the cause of the rest is unknown. V, J and clone size derive from that table, while D and trimming were established from the DNA sequence. The sample has fewer than 80,000 clones on record, 90% of them singletons. The ten most abundant clones make up about 17% of the sample.

The receptor comes from a woman older than 75 with active or convalescent COVID-19. The sequenced material came from peripheral blood. The sequence is built from TRBV27 and TRBJ2-2; 11 junctional bases match TRBD2. The bases are TGTGCCAGCAGTTTATCGAGTAGGCTAGCGGGGGGCAACACCGGGGAGCTGTTTTTT. It translates to CASSLSSRLAGGNTGELFF.